These 25 T cell receptor beta chains were all obtained from the same sample, sequenced in a study of cytomegalovirus exposure and HLA in healthy donors. PCR was performed using 60 Vbeta and 13 Jbeta primers. Method: immunoSEQ multiplex PCR; TCRdb's copy keeps in-frame clones and lacks some. The sample consists of about 81,000 clones, around 80% of them appearing once. The sample was PBMCs. The receptors derive from a man between 50 and 59 years old in good health and CMV-seropositive.

There are a few counts of this clone. The CDR3 DNA follows: TGTGCCAGCAGCCCACAGGGGGTTTGGAACACTGAAGCTTTCTTT. It yields the protein CASSPQGVWNTEAFF. The chain couples TRBV7-2 to TRBJ1-1; 8 bases fit TRBD1. The CDR3 totals 15 residues. The ends lost 5 bases at V and 1 base at J; junction bases unmatched: 6. Germline values: CDR1 SGHTA, CDR2 FQGNSA.

This rearrangement joins TRBV6-5 to TRBJ2-2; possible D gene TRBD2, 7 bases. Germline V CDR1 and CDR2: MNHEY, SVGAGI. The CDR3 is made up of 15 amino acids. V was cut by 7 bases and J by 4 bases, with 16 bases left in between. CDR3 nucleotides: TGTGCCAGCACCCTCGGGGGGCGCATCACCGGGGAGCTGTTTTTT. It translates to CASTLGGRITGELFF.

The V call is TRBV5-1, the J call TRBJ1-3, with unresolved D. Trimming shortened V by 0 bases and J by 0 bases, and 7 bases separated the two germline ends. The CDR3 contains 15 residues. Germline loops: CDR1 SGHRS, CDR2 YFSETQ. The CDR3 loop is CASSLDGSSGNTIYF. The DNA for the CDR3 is TGCGCCAGCAGCTTGGACGGGAGCTCTGGAAACACCATATATTTT. The full variable domain, its missing parts supplied by reference TRBV5-1 and TRBJ1-3, is KAGVTQTPRYLIKTRGQQVTLSCSPISGHRSVSWYQQTPGQGLQFLFEYFSETQRNKGNFPGRFSGRQFSNSRSEMNVSTLELGDSALYLCASSLDGSSGNTIYFGEGSWLTVV.

This clone has more than one count but fewer than ten. The chain links TRBV4-2 to TRBJ2-7; weak D call: TRBD2 (5 bases). Trimming removed 1 base at V and 3 bases at J, with 13 bases between. Germline-derived CDR1 and CDR2 are LGHNA and YNFKEQ. The CDR3 spans 15 residues. The CDR3 spells CASSQGGLVLYEQYF. As DNA, the CDR3 is TGTGCCAGCAGCCAAGGCGGACTGGTACTCTACGAGCAGTACTTC.

The rearrangement uses TRBV7-2 and TRBJ2-5, with 8 bases aligning to TRBD1. Germline assignment: CDR1 SGHTA and CDR2 FQGNSA. Trimming at V came to 3 bases and at J to 5 bases, leaving 8 bases not matched to a gene. This CDR3 contains 15 residues. The CDR3 region is CASSFNPGGAETQYF. The CDR3, as DNA: TGTGCCAGCAGCTTTAATCCAGGGGGCGCGGAGACCCAGTACTTC.

J is TRBJ1-1 and V is TRBV5-6; D not certain. V was pared by 0 bases and J by 1 base, with 4 bases between. The CDR3 spans 13 residues. Germline CDR1 and CDR2: SGHDT and YYEEEE. CDR3 protein: CASSLGGNTEAFF. The CDR3 nucleotides are TGTGCCAGCAGCTTGGGAGGGAACACTGAAGCTTTCTTT.

This clone has just a few counts. The rearrangement uses TRBV7-2 and TRBJ2-3; 9 nucleotides align to TRBD1. In germline, CDR1 is SGHTA, CDR2 FQGNSA. The junction had 8 bases not matched to a gene; V was cut back by 5 bases and J by 2 bases. This CDR3 spans 16 amino acids. CDR3 sequence: CASSQNRDRATDTQYF. The CDR3 DNA sequence: TGTGCCAGCAGCCAAAATCGGGACAGGGCCACAGATACGCAGTATTTT.

This clone has a handful of counts. This sequence joins TRBV13 and TRBJ2-7, with 8 bases that match TRBD2. CDR3 size: 14 residues. The germline gives CDR1 PRHDT, CDR2 FYEKMQ (reference sequence). J lost 3 bases, V lost 6 bases, and 7 bases had no gene match. The CDR3 region is CASSRLAQVYEQYF. Written as DNA, the CDR3 is TGTGCCAGCAGTCGACTAGCGCAAGTCTACGAGCAGTACTTC. The entire variable domain, with the rest obtained from reference TRBV13 and TRBJ2-7, is as follows: AAGVIQSPRHLIKEKRETATLKCYPIPRHDTVYWYQQGPGQDPQFLISFYEKMQSDKGSIPDRFSAQQFSDYHSELNMSSLELGDSALYFCASSRLAQVYEQYFGPGTRLTVT.

The chain recombines TRBV6-1 with TRBJ2-1; 10 bases agree with TRBD2. Per the germline V gene, CDR1 is MNHNS and CDR2 is SASEGT. J gave up 4 bases and V 4 bases, and 13 bases lay outside the gene matches. The CDR3 contains 18 residues. For the CDR3, the DNA is TGTGCCAGCAGTGCGTCTAGCGGGAGACCCGGCGCTTACAATGAGCAGTTCTTC. Translating gives CASSASSGRPGAYNEQFF.

The V gene is TRBV18, the J gene TRBJ2-7, with 9 bases aligning to TRBD2. Germline assignment: CDR1 KGHSH and CDR2 LQKENI. The V segment lost 0 bases and the J segment 7 bases; nucleotides outside the gene matches: 7. The CDR3 extends over 15 amino acids. The DNA of the CDR3 is TGTGCCAGCTCACCACCGCGGGAGGGCCAGAGGGAGCAGTACTTC. This codes for CASSPPREGQREQYF.

The CDR3 region is CASSSGHVPLFGAFF. CDR3 in DNA: TGTGCCAGCAGCTCGGGACATGTACCATTATTCGGAGCTTTCTTT. The chain links TRBV11-3 to TRBJ1-1; maybe TRBD1 (6 bases). The germline V gene has CDR1 SGHNT and CDR2 YENEEA. The CDR3 sequence is 15 residues long. The germline V and J ends were trimmed by 4 bases and 10 bases, with 22 bases remaining between them.

V usage is TRBV18 and J usage is TRBJ2-5, with 8 bases fitting TRBD2. V shed 3 bases and J 2 bases; nucleotides not matched to a gene: 2. Germline loops: CDR1 KGHSH, CDR2 LQKENI. The CDR3 covers 14 residues. Here the CDR3 DNA reads TGTGCCAGCTCACCGGGACTAGGGCAAGAGACCCAGTACTTC. Protein: CASSPGLGQETQYF.

The chain has TRBV4-1 and TRBJ2-1; 10 nucleotides match TRBD2. The germline V gene has CDR1 MGHRA and CDR2 YSYEKL. This CDR3 is built from 17 residues. V lost 0 bases and J lost 7; bases outside the gene matches: 9. CDR3 bases: TGCGCCAGCAGCCAAGATGAAGCGGGAGGGAAGCGGAATGAGCAGTTCTTC. As protein: CASSQDEAGGKRNEQFF.

V and J are TRBV6-6 and TRBJ2-1; TRBD2 agrees at 13 bases. Germline-derived CDR1 and CDR2 are MNHNY and SVGAGI (reference sequence). The V and J ends lost 2 bases and 8 bases, in that order; junction bases with no gene match: 6. This CDR3 spans 16 amino acids. CDR3 amino acids: CASSYRLTSGGYEQFF. CDR3 coding DNA: TGTGCCAGCAGTTACCGCCTGACTAGCGGGGGGTATGAGCAGTTCTTC.

V and J are TRBV11-2 and TRBJ2-1; the match to TRBD2 covers 11 bases. The CDR3 covers 14 residues. Losses at the gene ends were 5 bases for V and 9 bases for J; bases not matched to a gene: 6. Germline V gene data show CDR1 as SGHAT and CDR2 as FQNNGV. The CDR3 coding sequence is TGTGCCAGCAGCCCCACTAGCGGGAGAAGTGAGCAGTTCTTC. This translates into CASSPTSGRSEQFF.

This clone was counted between two and nine times. The V and J genes are TRBV20-1 and TRBJ2-7; the D gene is possibly TRBD1 (5 bases). Germline lookup yields CDR1 DFQATT and CDR2 SNEGSKA (reference sequence). CDR3 length: 10 amino acids. The DNA for the CDR3 is TGCAGTGTGCCCCAAGCAGGGTGGTTGGTC. Protein: CSVPQAGWLV.

V gene TRBV2 combines with J gene TRBJ2-2; TRBD1 might be the D (6 bases). With 5 bases removed from V and 2 bases from J, the gap between germline ends came to 24 bases. Germline V gene data show CDR1 as SNHLY and CDR2 as FYNNEI. The length of the CDR3 is 19 residues. CDR3 coding DNA: TGTGCCAGCAGTCGAGTACTGGGAACGGGACACCTCAACACCGGGGAGCTGTTTTTT. The encoded protein is CASSRVLGTGHLNTGELFF.

The rearrangement joins TRBV5-4 to TRBJ2-3; D not certain. The CDR3 sequence is 12 residues long. Per the germline V gene, CDR1 is SGHNT and CDR2 is YYREEE (reference sequence). Between the trimmed V and J ends, which lost 2 bases and 4 bases, there was a span of 5 bases. This chain's CDR3 is CASSLSADTQYF. The CDR3 nucleotides read TGTGCCAGCAGCTTATCAGCAGATACGCAGTATTTT. Using reference TRBV5-4 and TRBJ2-3 for the parts outside the CDR3, the full variable domain is ETGVTQSPTHLIKTRGQQVTLRCSSQSGHNTVSWYQQALGQGPQFIFQYYREEENGRGNFPPRFSGLQFPNYSSELNVNALELDDSALYLCASSLSADTQYFGPGTRLTVL.

This chain links TRBV6-5 with TRBJ2-1; TRBD2 matches 12 bases. Germline V gene data show CDR1 as MNHEY and CDR2 as SVGAGI. V was pared by 8 bases and J by 7 bases, with 6 bases of the junction left unmatched. This CDR3 contains 14 residues. CDR3 loop: CASRLAGEGNEQFF. The CDR3 DNA reads as TGTGCCAGCCGACTAGCGGGAGAGGGGAATGAGCAGTTCTTC.

This chain links TRBV6-1 with TRBJ2-7; tentatively, D is TRBD1 (6 bases). This CDR3 has 14 amino acids. V lost 7 bases to trimming and J lost 3 bases, with 16 bases between them. Germline V gene sequence: CDR1 MNHNS, CDR2 SASEGT. CDR3 protein: CASTTGIFGYEQYF. The CDR3 DNA follows: TGTGCCAGCACAACAGGGATATTCGGCTACGAGCAGTACTTC.

In DNA form, the CDR3 reads TGTGCCAGCAGCCACTCTAGCGGGAGTCGTTACAATGAGCAGTTCTTC. The encoded protein is CASSHSSGSRYNEQFF. The V gene is TRBV14, the J gene TRBJ2-1; TRBD2 matches 10 bases. In germline, CDR1 is SGHDN, CDR2 FVKESK. This CDR3 has 16 residues. V was clipped by 3 bases and J by 4 bases; unmatched bases: 6.

The chain recombines TRBV11-2 with TRBJ1-1, with D tentatively TRBD1 (6 bases). The germline V gene has CDR1 SGHAT and CDR2 FQNNGV. There are 13 residues in the CDR3. V shed 4 bases and J shed 5 bases, with 11 bases lying between them. CDR3 nucleotides: TGTGCCAGCAGCTCCGGGACACAGACTGAAGCTTTCTTT. Amino acid sequence: CASSSGTQTEAFF.

CDR3 sequence reads: CASSSARDTEAFF. CDR3 bases: TGCGCCAGCAGCTCGGCCAGGGACACTGAAGCTTTCTTT. The V and J genes are TRBV5-1 and TRBJ1-1; a weak D match, TRBD1 (5 bases). This CDR3 has 13 residues. V was cut by 3 bases and J by 3 bases, with 9 bases left in between. Looked up from germline, CDR1 is SGHRS and CDR2 is YFSETQ.

This clone appeared a few times. The gene calls are TRBV4-3 and TRBJ1-5; no clear D gene. V dropped 4 bases and J dropped 3 bases, with 13 bases sitting between them. Looked up from germline, CDR1 is LGHNA and CDR2 is YSLEER. This CDR3 contains 15 residues. The CDR3 DNA reads TGCGCCAGCAGCCCCCTCGCGGGCAACAATCAGCCCCAGCATTTT. Its protein is CASSPLAGNNQPQHF.

This chain joins TRBV14 and TRBJ2-1; possibly TRBD2 for D (6 bases). CDR1 is SGHDN and CDR2 is FVKESK in the germline V gene. V shed 5 bases and J shed 9 bases, with 20 bases lying between them. The CDR3 has 15 residues. The CDR3 loop reads CASSSLSGPTGEQFF. As DNA, the CDR3 is TGTGCCAGCAGCTCTTTAAGCGGGCCCACGGGTGAGCAGTTCTTC.